This is a list of T cell receptor beta chains from one sample in a study of CD8 T cells in ankylosing spondylitis. TCRdb re-called the 5' RACE reads with MiXCR, one entry per CDR3 protein. The data hold 250,000 or so distinct CDR3 sequences, with 20% to 30% observed a single time. Sequencing used blood, either unsorted or a sorted T cell fraction (not recorded which). Every receptor here comes from a male donor with ankylosing spondylitis or in good health (not recorded which). Each CDR3 is given with its conserved first and last residue. A D gene is named only where the DNA matches it firmly. Only part of the rows carry a size: once, few, many, or a class if the clone is expanded.

size	J	D	V	DNA	CDR3
many	TRBJ1-1	NA	TRBV11-2	TGTGCCAGCAGTCTAGTCGCGGGGCGGGCTGAAGCTTTCTTT	CASSLVAGRAEAFF
NA	TRBJ2-3	TRBD2	TRBV29-1	TGCAGCGTTGCCGAAGCGGGGGTCCCAGATACGCAGTATTTT	CSVAEAGVPDTQYF
few	TRBJ1-5	TRBD1	TRBV20-1	TGCAGTGCTATGGACAGGGTACGGAATCAGCCCCAGCATTTT	CSAMDRVRNQPQHF
NA	TRBJ2-3	TRBD2	TRBV20-1	TGCAGTGCTAGAAGCGGGGGGGGTACAGATACGCAGTATTTT	CSARSGGGTDTQYF
few	TRBJ2-7	TRBD2	TRBV20-1	TGCAGTGCTAGAGGGGCTAGCGGGGGTCGGTGGAACGAGCAGTACTTC	CSARGASGGRWNEQYF
NA	TRBJ2-5	TRBD2	TRBV7-9	TGTGCCAGCAGCGATCGGACTAGCGGAGAGACCCAGTACTTC	CASSDRTSGETQYF
NA	TRBJ2-7	TRBD2	TRBV7-2	TGTGCCAGCAGCCCGGGACTAGGCGGCTACGAGCAGTACTTC	CASSPGLGGYEQYF
few	TRBJ2-7	NA	TRBV6-5	TGTGCCAGCAGTTACTCGGGGACTGGGATCCTCGAGCAGTACTTC	CASSYSGTGILEQYF
few	TRBJ2-6	NA	TRBV12-3/TRBV12-4	TGTGCCAGCAGTTCCGAAGATGCTGGGGCCAACGTCCTGACTTTC	CASSSEDAGANVLTF
many	TRBJ2-2	NA	TRBV12-3/TRBV12-4	TGTGCCAGCAGTCCCCTTGCGAACACCGGGGAGCTGTTTTTT	CASSPLANTGELFF
many	TRBJ2-2	TRBD1	TRBV24-1	TGTGCCACCAGTGATTTGCAAGGGACAGGGTTCACCGGGGAGCTGTTTTTT	CATSDLQGTGFTGELFF
many	TRBJ1-2	NA	TRBV3-1	TGTGCCAGCAGCCAGGGGGGCCTGGATGGCTACACCTTC	CASSQGGLDGYTF
NA	TRBJ2-5	NA	TRBV2	TGTGCCAGCAAGCCGGGACGGCAACAAGAGACCCAGTACTTC	CASKPGRQQETQYF